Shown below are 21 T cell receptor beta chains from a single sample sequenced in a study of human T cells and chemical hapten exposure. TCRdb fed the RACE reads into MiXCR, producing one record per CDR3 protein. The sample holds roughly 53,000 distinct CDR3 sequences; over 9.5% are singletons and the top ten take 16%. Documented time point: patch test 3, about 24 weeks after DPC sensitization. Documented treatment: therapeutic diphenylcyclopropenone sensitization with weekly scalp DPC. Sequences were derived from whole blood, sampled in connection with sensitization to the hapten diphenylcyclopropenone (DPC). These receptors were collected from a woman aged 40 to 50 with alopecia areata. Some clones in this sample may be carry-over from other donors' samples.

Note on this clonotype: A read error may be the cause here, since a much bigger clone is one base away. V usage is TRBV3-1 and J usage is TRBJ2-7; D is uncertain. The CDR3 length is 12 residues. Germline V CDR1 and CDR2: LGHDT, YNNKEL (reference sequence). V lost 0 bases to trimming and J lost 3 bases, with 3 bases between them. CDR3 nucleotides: TGTGCCAGCAGCCAAGACGGCTACGAGCAGTACTTC. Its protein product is CASSQDGYEQYF.

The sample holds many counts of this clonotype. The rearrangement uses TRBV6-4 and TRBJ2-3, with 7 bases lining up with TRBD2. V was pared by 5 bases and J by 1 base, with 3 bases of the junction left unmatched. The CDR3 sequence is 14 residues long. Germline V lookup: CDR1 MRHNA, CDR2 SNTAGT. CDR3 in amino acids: CASSLSGGTDTQYF. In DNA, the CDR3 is TGTGCCAGCAGTCTAAGCGGGGGCACAGATACGCAGTATTTT.

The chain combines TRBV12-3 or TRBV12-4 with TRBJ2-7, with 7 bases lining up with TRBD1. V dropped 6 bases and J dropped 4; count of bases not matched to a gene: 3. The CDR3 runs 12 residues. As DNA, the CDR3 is TGTGCCAGCAGCAACAGGGGATACGAGCAGTACTTC. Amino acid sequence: CASSNRGYEQYF.

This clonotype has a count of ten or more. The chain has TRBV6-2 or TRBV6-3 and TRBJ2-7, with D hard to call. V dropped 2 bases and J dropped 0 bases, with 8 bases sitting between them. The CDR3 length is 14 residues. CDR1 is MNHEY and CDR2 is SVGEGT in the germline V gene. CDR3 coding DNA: TGTGCCAGCAGTTACAACGGAGCCTCCTACGAGCAGTACTTC. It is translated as CASSYNGASYEQYF.

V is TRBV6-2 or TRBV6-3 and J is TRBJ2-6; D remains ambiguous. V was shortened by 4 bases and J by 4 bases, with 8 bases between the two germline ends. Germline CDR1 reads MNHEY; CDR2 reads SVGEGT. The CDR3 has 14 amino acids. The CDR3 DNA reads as TGTGCCAGCAGTTCCCCCCCCGGGGCCAACGTCCTGACTTTC. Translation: CASSSPPGANVLTF.

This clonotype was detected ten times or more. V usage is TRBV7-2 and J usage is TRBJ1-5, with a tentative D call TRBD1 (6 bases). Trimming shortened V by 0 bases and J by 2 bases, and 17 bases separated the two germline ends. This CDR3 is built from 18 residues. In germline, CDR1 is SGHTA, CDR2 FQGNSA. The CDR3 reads CASSLAGSGGDGNQPQHF. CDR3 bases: TGTGCCAGCAGCTTAGCAGGATCCGGGGGCGATGGCAATCAGCCCCAGCATTTT.

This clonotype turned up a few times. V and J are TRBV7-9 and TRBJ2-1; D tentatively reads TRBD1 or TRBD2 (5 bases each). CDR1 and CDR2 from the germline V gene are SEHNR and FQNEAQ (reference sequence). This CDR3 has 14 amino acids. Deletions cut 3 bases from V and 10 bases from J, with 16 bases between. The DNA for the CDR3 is TGTGCCAGCAGCTTCGGGGACGTCACTACCGAGCAGTTCTTC. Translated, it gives CASSFGDVTTEQFF.

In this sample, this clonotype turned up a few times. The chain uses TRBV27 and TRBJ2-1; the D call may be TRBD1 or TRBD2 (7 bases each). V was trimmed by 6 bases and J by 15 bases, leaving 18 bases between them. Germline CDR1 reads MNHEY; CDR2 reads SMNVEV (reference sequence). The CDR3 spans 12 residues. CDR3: CASSRGGGEAFF. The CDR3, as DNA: TGTGCCAGCAGCCGGGGAGGGGGCGAGGCGTTCTTC.

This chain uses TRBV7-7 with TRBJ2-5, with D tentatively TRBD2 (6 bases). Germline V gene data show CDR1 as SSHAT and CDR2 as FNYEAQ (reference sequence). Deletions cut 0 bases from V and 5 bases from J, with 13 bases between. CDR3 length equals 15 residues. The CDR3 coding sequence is TGTGCCAGCAGCTTAGCCTTTTCTCGGGGGGAGACCCAGTACTTC. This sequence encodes CASSLAFSRGETQYF.

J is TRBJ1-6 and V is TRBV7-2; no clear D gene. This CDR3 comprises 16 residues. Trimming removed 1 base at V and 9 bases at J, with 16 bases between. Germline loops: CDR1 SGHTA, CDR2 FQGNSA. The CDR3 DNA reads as TGTGCCAGCAGCTTAGATGGCCATTTAGGGATTTCACCCCTCCACTTT. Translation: CASSLDGHLGISPLHF.

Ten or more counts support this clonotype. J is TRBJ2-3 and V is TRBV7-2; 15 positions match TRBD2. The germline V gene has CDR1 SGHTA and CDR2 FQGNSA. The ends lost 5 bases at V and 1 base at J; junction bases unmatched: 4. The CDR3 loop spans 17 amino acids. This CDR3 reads CASSRTSGGAGTDTQYF. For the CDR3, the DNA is TGTGCCAGCAGCCGGACTAGCGGGGGGGCCGGCACAGATACGCAGTATTTT. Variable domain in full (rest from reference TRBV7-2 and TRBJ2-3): GAGVSQSPSNKVTEKGKDVELRCDPISGHTALYWYRQSLGQGLEFLIYFQGNSAPDKSGLPSDRFSAERTGGSVSTLTIQRTQQEDSAVYLCASSRTSGGAGTDTQYFGPGTRLTVL.

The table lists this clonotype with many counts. CDR3 bases: TGCAGCGTTTATTTAGATACGCAGTATTTT. This gives the protein CSVYLDTQYF. The chain joins TRBV29-1 to TRBJ2-3, with D unclear. From germline, CDR1 is SQVTM and CDR2 ANQGSEA. The CDR3 has 10 residues. V was pared by 5 bases and J by 5 bases, with 5 bases between.

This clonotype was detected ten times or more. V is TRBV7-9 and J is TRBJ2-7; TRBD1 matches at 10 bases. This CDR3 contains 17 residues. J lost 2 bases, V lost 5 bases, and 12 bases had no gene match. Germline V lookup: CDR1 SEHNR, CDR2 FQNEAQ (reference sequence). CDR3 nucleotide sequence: TGTGCCAGCAGCCCTAGAGTGGGAGACAGGGGGCCCTACGAGCAGTACTTC. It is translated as CASSPRVGDRGPYEQYF.

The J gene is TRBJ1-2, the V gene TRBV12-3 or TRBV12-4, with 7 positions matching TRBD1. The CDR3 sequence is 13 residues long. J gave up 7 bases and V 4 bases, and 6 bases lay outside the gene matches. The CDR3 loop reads CASSSGPGGGYTF. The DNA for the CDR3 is TGTGCCAGCAGTTCAGGTCCAGGGGGTGGCTACACCTTC.

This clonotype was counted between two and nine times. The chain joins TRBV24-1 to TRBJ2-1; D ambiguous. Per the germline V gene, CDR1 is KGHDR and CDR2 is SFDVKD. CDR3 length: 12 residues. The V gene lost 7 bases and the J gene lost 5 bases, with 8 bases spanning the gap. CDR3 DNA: TGTGCCACCAGGGGTGGGGACAATGAGCAGTTCTTC. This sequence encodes CATRGGDNEQFF.

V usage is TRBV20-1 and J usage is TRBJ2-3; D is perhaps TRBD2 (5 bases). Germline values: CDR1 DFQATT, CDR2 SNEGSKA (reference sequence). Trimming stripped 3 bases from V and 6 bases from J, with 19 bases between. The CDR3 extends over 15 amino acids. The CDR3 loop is CSASSRSFSGDTQYF. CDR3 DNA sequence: TGCAGTGCTAGTTCGCGCAGTTTTTCGGGGGATACGCAGTATTTT.

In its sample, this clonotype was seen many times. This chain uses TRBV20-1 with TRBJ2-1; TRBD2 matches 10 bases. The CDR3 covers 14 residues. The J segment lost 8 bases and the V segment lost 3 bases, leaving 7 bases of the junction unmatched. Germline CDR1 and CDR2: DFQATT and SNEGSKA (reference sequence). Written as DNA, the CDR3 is TGCAGTGCTAGGCGAGCGGGGGGGCTCCATGAGCAGTTCTTC. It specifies CSARRAGGLHEQFF.

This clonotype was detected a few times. The chain's CDR3 is CASSGTGYGNQPQHF. CDR3 DNA: TGTGCCAGTAGTGGGACAGGGTATGGCAATCAGCCCCAGCATTTT. This chain links TRBV19 with TRBJ1-5; 9 nucleotides align to TRBD1. Germline CDR1 reads LNHDA; CDR2 reads SQIVND (reference sequence). The CDR3 totals 15 residues. V was clipped by 5 bases and J by 2 bases; unmatched bases: 4.

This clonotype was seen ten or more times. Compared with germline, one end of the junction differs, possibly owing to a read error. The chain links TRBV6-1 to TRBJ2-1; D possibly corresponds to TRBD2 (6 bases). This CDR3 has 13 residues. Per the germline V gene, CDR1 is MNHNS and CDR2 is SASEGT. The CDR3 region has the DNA TGTGCCAGCAGCAACCCTGAGGGGACTGGGTGTCTCTTC. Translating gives CASSNPEGTGCLF.

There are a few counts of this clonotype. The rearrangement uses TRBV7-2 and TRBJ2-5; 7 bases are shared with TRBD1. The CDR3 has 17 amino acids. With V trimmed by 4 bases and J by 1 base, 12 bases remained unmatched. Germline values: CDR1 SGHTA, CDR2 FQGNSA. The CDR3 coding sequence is TGTGCCAGCAGCTCCAGGGACAGCCCCCTATTCCAAGAGACCCAGTACTTC. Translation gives CASSSRDSPLFQETQYF.

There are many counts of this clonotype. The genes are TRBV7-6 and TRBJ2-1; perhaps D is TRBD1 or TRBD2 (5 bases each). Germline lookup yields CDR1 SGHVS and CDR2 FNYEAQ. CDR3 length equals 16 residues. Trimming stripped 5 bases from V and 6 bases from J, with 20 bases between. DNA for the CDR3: TGTGCCAGCAGCGACCGGGACGCCCGCTTTCCCAATGAGCAGTTCTTC. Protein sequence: CASSDRDARFPNEQFF.